The 21 T cell receptor beta chains listed next were all sequenced from one sample in a study of regulatory T cells in long-lasting Graves disease. According to the study, TCR beta libraries were built with iRepertoire HTBI primers and CDR3-region Arm-PCR. TCRdb reanalysed the multiplex PCR reads using MiXCR and keeps one entry per CDR3 protein. The sample includes fewer than 550,000 distinct CDR3 sequences, about 16% of them seen just once. Sample time point: newly diagnosed GD, antithyroid drugs for less than 3 months. Isolated PBMC RNA provided the starting material for the TCR library. These records were also assigned to another study, of T cells in Graves' hyperthyroidism and ophthalmopathy.

This specimen consisted of peripheral blood mononuclear cells (PBMCs), obtained at new diagnosis, from a patient treated with antithyroid drugs. These receptors all come from a woman in her forties or fifties with Graves disease.

This clonotype was counted a few times. The rearrangement links TRBV4-2 to TRBJ2-7, with 8 nucleotides matching TRBD2. Germline values: CDR1 LGHNA, CDR2 YNFKEQ. V trimming: 4 bases; J trimming: 2 bases; junction bases outside the gene matches: 16. The CDR3 contains 18 residues. The chain's CDR3 is CASSRPTGGGPSAYEQYF. DNA of the CDR3: TGTGCCAGCAGCCGCCCCACTGGCGGGGGGCCCTCCGCCTACGAGCAGTACTTC.

J is TRBJ1-2 and V is TRBV9; the D is unclear. This CDR3 has 14 residues. V lost 0 bases and J 2 bases, leaving 8 bases between the germline ends. Germline V gene lookup returns CDR1 SGDLS and CDR2 YYNGEE. The CDR3, as DNA: TGTGCCAGCAGCGTAGAGGAGGAGAACTATGGCTACACCTTC. Translating it yields CASSVEEENYGYTF.

Many counts were recorded for this clonotype. This chain uses TRBV12-3 or TRBV12-4 with TRBJ1-2; D ambiguous. Trimming cost V 3 bases and J 10 bases, with 9 bases left between them. CDR3 size: 11 residues. CDR3 sequence (DNA): TGTGCCAGCAGTTTCGGGAGGGACTACACCTTC. It encodes CASSFGRDYTF.

The gene calls are TRBV2 and TRBJ2-7, with D unclear. This CDR3 contains 9 residues. Germline V gene sequence: CDR1 SNHLY, CDR2 FYNNEI. The V gene lost 7 bases and the J gene lost 5 bases, with 3 bases spanning the gap. CDR3 residues: CASTHEQYF. The DNA for the CDR3 is TGTGCCAGCACGCACGAGCAGTACTTC.

In this sample, this clonotype turned up many times. The chain combines TRBV5-1 with TRBJ1-4, with 8 bases lining up with TRBD1. Unmatched junction bases numbered 3, after V lost 2 bases and J lost 6 bases. CDR3 length: 14 amino acids. Germline CDR1 SGHRS, CDR2 YFSETQ. CDR3 sequence: CASSLKGQDEKLFF. The CDR3 DNA reads as TGCGCCAGCAGCTTAAAGGGACAGGATGAAAAACTGTTTTTT.

The chain is built from TRBV19 and TRBJ1-2, with D uncertain. CDR3 length: 14 amino acids. Germline CDR1 is LNHDA and CDR2 is SQIVND (reference sequence). With 6 bases removed from V and 0 bases from J, the gap between germline ends came to 11 bases. As DNA, the CDR3 is TGTGCCAGTAGCTCGTCCGCCTCTAACTATGGCTACACCTTC. This sequence encodes CASSSSASNYGYTF.

This clonotype has more than one count but fewer than ten. The chain joins TRBV19 to TRBJ1-2; D is perhaps TRBD1 (6 bases). CDR1 and CDR2 (germline): LNHDA, SQIVND (reference sequence). Trimming pared 7 bases from V and 7 bases from J, leaving 16 bases between. The CDR3 spans 13 residues. CDR3 nucleotides: TGTGCCAGTAACGGAGGGGGGGCGTTTGGCTACACCTTC. Residues: CASNGGGAFGYTF.

This clonotype was seen repeatedly, ten times or more. The rearrangement uses TRBV7-8 and TRBJ1-5; D call uncertain. Germline lookup yields CDR1 SGHVS and CDR2 FQNEAQ. The CDR3 consists of 15 residues. V lost 0 bases to trimming and J lost 5 bases, with 11 bases between them. The CDR3 DNA reads as TGTGCCAGCAGCTTAGCGTCGGGGTTTGATCAGCCCCAGCATTTT. It yields the protein CASSLASGFDQPQHF.

This clonotype was found many times. CDR3 loop: CASSHPGTGMETQYF. CDR3 bases: TGTGCCAGCAGCCACCCCGGGACTGGGATGGAGACCCAGTACTTC. J is TRBJ2-5 and V is TRBV2; D perhaps matches TRBD2 (6 bases). CDR1 SNHLY and CDR2 FYNNEI come from the germline V gene. This CDR3 region has 15 residues. V lost 6 bases, J lost 5 bases, and 19 bases lay in between.

This clonotype was detected ten times or more. The chain links TRBV6-1 to TRBJ2-3; the D gene is possibly TRBD1 (6 bases). Trimming left V 5 bases short and J 1 base short, with 10 bases between. Germline CDR1 and CDR2: MNHNS and SASEGT. This CDR3 spans 14 amino acids. CDR3 in amino acids: CASSLQGGTDTQYF. The DNA of the CDR3 is TGTGCCAGCAGTCTACAGGGTGGCACAGATACGCAGTATTTT.

The chain recombines TRBV5-5 with TRBJ1-5; D not resolved. With 2 bases removed from V and 8 bases from J, the gap between germline ends came to 17 bases. This CDR3 comprises 15 residues. In germline, CDR1 is SGHKS, CDR2 YYEKEE (reference sequence). The CDR3 nucleotides read TGTGCCAGCAGCTTTGGAAGTACGGCCCCGGAGCCCCAGCATTTT. Amino acid sequence: CASSFGSTAPEPQHF.

This clonotype was counted only a few times. Relative to the germline gene, one junction end is altered; a read error may explain this. The V gene is TRBV3-1, the J gene TRBJ2-7; no definite D call. Germline assignment: CDR1 LGHDT and CDR2 YNNKEL (reference sequence). The CDR3 extends over 14 amino acids. The CDR3 loop is CASSQSRSSHEQYF. The CDR3 DNA follows: TGTGCCAGCAGCCAATCGCGTAGCTCCCACGAGCAGTACTTC.

The sample holds a few counts of this clonotype. The rearrangement uses TRBV6-1 and TRBJ2-7; tentatively, D is TRBD1 or TRBD2 (5 bases each). The CDR3 sequence is 15 residues long. Trimming took 5 bases from V and 0 from J, leaving 14 bases between them. CDR1 MNHNS and CDR2 SASEGT come from the germline V gene. The DNA for the CDR3 is TGTGCCAGCAGTCCCGGGACGGCCAACTCCTACGAGCAGTACTTC. This encodes CASSPGTANSYEQYF.

This clonotype came up many times. V and J are TRBV7-2 and TRBJ1-2; D possibly corresponds to TRBD1 (5 bases). V shed 5 bases and J shed 4 bases, with 14 bases lying between them. Germline CDR1 is SGHTA and CDR2 is FQGNSA. The CDR3 has 14 amino acids. The CDR3 region has the DNA TGTGCCAGCAGCACCGGGAGGGGAGGCTATGGCTACACCTTC. Translation gives CASSTGRGGYGYTF. Filled out from reference TRBV7-2 and TRBJ1-2, the complete variable domain reads GAGVSQSPSNKVTEKGKDVELRCDPISGHTALYWYRQSLGQGLEFLIYFQGNSAPDKSGLPSDRFSAERTGGSVSTLTIQRTQQEDSAVYLCASSTGRGGYGYTFGSGTRLTVV.

This clonotype was seen a few times. J is TRBJ1-6 and V is TRBV10-2; D gene ambiguous. The germline CDR1 and CDR2 sequences are WSHSY and SAAADI. Trimming cost V 1 base and J 9 bases, with 7 bases left between them. This CDR3 spans 13 amino acids. The CDR3 loop is CASSELRSSPLHF. In DNA, the CDR3 is TGCGCCAGCAGTGAGTTAAGGAGTTCACCCCTCCACTTT.

The sample holds many counts of this clonotype. The chain couples TRBV2 to TRBJ1-1; 8 nucleotides line up with TRBD1. This CDR3 has 14 amino acids. After removal of 10 bases from V and 0 bases from J, the junction contained 7 bases not matched to a gene. Germline loops: CDR1 SNHLY, CDR2 FYNNEI. The CDR3 sequence is CAISTGEVNTEAFF. CDR3 DNA: TGTGCCATTTCGACAGGGGAAGTGAACACTGAAGCTTTCTTT. Full variable domain (outside the CDR3, taken from reference TRBV2 and TRBJ1-1): EPEVTQTPSHQVTQMGQEVILRCVPISNHLYFYWYRQILGQKVEFLVSFYNNEISEKSEIFDDQFSVERPDGSNFTLKIRSTKLEDSAMYFCAISTGEVNTEAFFGQGTRLTVV.

This clonotype was detected only a few times. The junction does not match germline at one end; this may be a read error. The chain is built from TRBV12-3 or TRBV12-4 and TRBJ1-1, with D uncertain. This CDR3 is 13 amino acids long. CDR3 amino acids: CASSFTENTEASF. The CDR3 DNA reads as TGTGCCAGCAGTTTTACCGAGAACACTGAAGCTTCCTTT.

The rearrangement joins TRBV12-3 or TRBV12-4 to TRBJ1-4, with TRBD1 matching over 10 bases. V dropped 5 bases and J dropped 7; count of bases not matched to a gene: 7. The CDR3 has 15 amino acids. The CDR3 protein is CASSHGQGGGEKLFF. CDR3 DNA sequence: TGTGCCAGCAGTCATGGACAGGGGGGGGGTGAAAAACTGTTTTTT.

The chain has TRBV2 and TRBJ2-3, with D hard to call. Trimming stripped 11 bases from V and 2 bases from J, with 11 bases between. Germline V gene data show CDR1 as SNHLY and CDR2 as FYNNEI. The CDR3 is 12 residues long. The CDR3 DNA follows: TGTGCCTGGGATCGAAACACAGATACGCAGTATTTT. Translating it yields CAWDRNTDTQYF.

The chain is built from TRBV2 and TRBJ2-2; 8 nucleotides align to TRBD2. V lost 5 bases and J lost 1; bases outside the gene matches: 6. CDR3 length equals 16 residues. Germline V lookup: CDR1 SNHLY, CDR2 FYNNEI. The CDR3 protein is CASSYSGGRNTGELFF. CDR3 nucleotide sequence: TGTGCCAGCAGTTACTCGGGGGGGCGGAACACCGGGGAGCTGTTTTTT.

The table lists this clonotype with a few counts. The chain carries TRBV5-1 and TRBJ2-7, with D hard to call. This CDR3 is built from 16 residues. Germline-derived CDR1 and CDR2 are SGHRS and YFSETQ. V lost 1 base to trimming and J lost 1 base, with 15 bases between them. The CDR3 bases are TGCGCCAGCAGCTTGACCCCCGGTTACGGGTCCTACGAGCAGTACTTC. Translating gives CASSLTPGYGSYEQYF. The full variable domain, completed using reference TRBV5-1 and TRBJ2-7, is KAGVTQTPRYLIKTRGQQVTLSCSPISGHRSVSWYQQTPGQGLQFLFEYFSETQRNKGNFPGRFSGRQFSNSRSEMNVSTLELGDSALYLCASSLTPGYGSYEQYFGPGTRLTVT.